Sequencing of this TCR beta chain was carried out in a study of radiotherapy plus CTLA-4 blockade in lung cancer (dated by TCRdb to 2017 to 2018). Looking at the study overall: Objective responses were observed in 18% of enrolled patients, and disease control was achieved in 30% to 40%.

The study tested focal radiation therapy combined with CTLA-4 blockade (ipilimumab) in patients with chemo-refractory metastatic non-small-cell lung cancer. In regard to this clone: The antigen it recognizes is unknown. No base-level quality is on record; no much larger clone is a single base apart.

The germline V gene specifies SGHTA as CDR1 and FQGNSA as CDR2. The CDR3, cysteine through phenylalanine, is 15 amino acids long. The DNA shown is the 45-base CDR3, in frame from base 1. V and J are trimmed by 2 bases and 5 bases, and the gene matches miss 8 bases of the junction. Preparation of the library involved the immunoSEQ multiplex PCR assay. The table comes from immuneACCESS by way of TCRdb, which keeps in-frame sequences with V and J called. Part of the clones is missing from these tables; in studies checked, under half for an unresolved V gene and the rest for unknown reasons. The sample has approximately 80,000 clones on record, roughly four fifths of them singletons. Of the sample, 9.5% to 10% is held by the ten largest clones. Study-level results and caveats: After treatment with radiotherapy and ipilimumab, TCR clones that originated in tumors expanded in peripheral blood. The strongest predictors of response, as reported, were early dynamic changes in blood T cell clones along with a rise in serum interferon-beta after radiation.

The V gene is TRBV7-2 and the J gene is TRBJ2-7; TRBD1 lines up with 8 middle nucleotides. The sequencing used peripheral blood, collected from a patient treated with radiotherapy plus ipilimumab. This clonotype originated in a human donor with non-small cell lung cancer whose response to radiotherapy plus ipilimumab could not be evaluated. The nucleotides are TGTGCCAGCAGCTTAATGGGCAGGGGGCAGGACGAGCAGTACTTC. It translates to CASSLMGRGQDEQYF.